Below are 3 T cell receptor beta chains sequenced from a single sample in a study of beta chain features in type 1 diabetes listed by TCRdb under 2018. The paper's findings and limits, for the study overall: Type 1 diabetes patients showed a moderate but significant shortening of TCRB CDR3 length in all four CD4+ subsets.

Libraries were constructed by the immunoSEQ multiplex PCR assay. The entire isolated RNA was reverse transcribed using the High Capacity cDNA Reverse Transcription Kit, and thus expressed TCRB transcripts were sequenced. In its TCRdb copy, this immuneACCESS table keeps in-frame sequences only and misses some clones. Where compared with another copy, unresolved V genes explain less than half of these, and the others have no known cause. In this sample the table shows about 300,000 clones, approximately 13% of which occur a single time. About 0.016% of the sample is in the top ten clones. The antigens these receptors bind are not known. Sequenced material: naive CD4+ T cells from blood. The cell subset or site tag for this specimen amounts to: true naive CD4+ T cells. These TCRs come from a woman aged 18-29 years with type 1 diabetes.

This chain uses TRBV15 with TRBJ2-1; TRBD2 aligns across 7 bases. Germline V lookup: CDR1 LNHNV, CDR2 YYDKDF (reference sequence). Trimming took 1 base from V and 4 from J; bases not matched to a gene: 10. The CDR3 loop spans 17 amino acids. The CDR3, as DNA: TGTGCCACCAGCAGAGTCGGGAATACGGGACTATACAATGAGCAGTTCTTC. Translated, it gives CATSRVGNTGLYNEQFF.

This clone came up a few times. The rearrangement links TRBV19 to TRBJ2-7; D is perhaps TRBD1 (6 bases). In germline, CDR1 is LNHDA, CDR2 SQIVND (reference sequence). There are 14 residues in the CDR3. Between the trimmed V and J ends, which lost 6 bases and 0 bases, there was a span of 12 bases. CDR3 region: CASSRQASSYEQYF. CDR3 in DNA: TGTGCCAGTAGCCGACAGGCCAGCTCCTACGAGCAGTACTTC.

This clone was seen a handful of times. The chain combines TRBV2 with TRBJ2-3, with 10 bases identical to TRBD1. With 5 bases clipped from V and 1 base from J, the junction kept 3 bases outside the gene matches. The V gene's germline CDR1 is SNHLY and CDR2 FYNNEI. This CDR3 spans 15 amino acids. The CDR3 protein is CASSRDRGGTDTQYF. CDR3 bases: TGTGCCAGCAGTCGGGACAGGGGAGGCACAGATACGCAGTATTTT.